This TCR beta chain was recovered during a study of human T cells and chemical hapten exposure. The study's findings and limits: Patch test score rose with PT1 expanded TCR count, significant at thresholds 8, 16 and 32, not 4.

Individual cDNA molecules received unique molecular identifiers in the library. MiXCR was run by TCRdb on the RACE reads, yielding one entry per CDR3 protein. The sample carries roughly 160,000 distinct CDR3 sequences, around 15% recorded once. Time point of the sample: patch test 1, 2 weeks after DPC sensitization. As for treatment: therapeutic diphenylcyclopropenone sensitization with weekly scalp DPC. Samples of blood were obtained prior to the application of each patch test. The germline V gene has CDR1 SQVTM and CDR2 ANQGSEA. The V end lost 6 bases, the J end lost 0 bases, and 11 bases lay between the germline ends. The CDR3 has 13 amino acids. About this clonotype itself: Its antigen is undetermined.

The sample was whole blood, taken in connection with sensitization to the hapten diphenylcyclopropenone (DPC). This sequence was found in a woman aged 30 to 39 with alopecia areata. Some clones in this sample may be carry-over from other donors' samples. The genes are TRBV29-1 and TRBJ1-1; TRBD1 might be the D (5 bases). CDR3: CSVAGQLNTEAFF. CDR3 sequence (DNA): TGCAGCGTCGCAGGGCAGCTGAACACTGAAGCTTTCTTT.